This T cell receptor beta chain was recovered during a study of cytomegalovirus exposure and HLA in healthy donors. As for the study in general: When about 400 donors were genotyped, roughly four fifths of them were found to fall in the Caucasian-associated ancestry cluster.

This clone was recorded a few times. No antigen is known for it. Points from the study as a whole: A previous analysis found most TCR beta V segments productive roughly 90% or roughly 30% of the time. When presence/absence was analysed, sequencing depth was taken to be roughly uniform across donors. The study recorded 150 to 200 TCR beta chains that were cytomegalovirus-associated.

The germline V gene encodes CDR1 SGHRS and CDR2 YFSETQ. The CDR3 has 13 residues. V trimming: 2 bases; J trimming: 8 bases; junction bases outside the gene matches: 1. 60 Vbeta and 13 Jbeta primers were used in PCR. Generated by immunoSEQ multiplex PCR, the TCRdb table keeps only in-frame clones and is missing some. The repertoire holds around 190,000 clones, about 87% seen once, with roughly 1.8% in the top ten. Material for sequencing was PBMCs. This receptor was taken from a woman between 18 and 30 years old in good health and CMV-seronegative. The chain recombines TRBV5-1 with TRBJ1-6; 7 bases are shared with TRBD1. CDR3 in amino acids: CASSFDRDSPLHF. The DNA of the CDR3 is TGCGCCAGCAGCTTTGACAGGGATTCACCCCTCCACTTT.